The 10 T cell receptor beta chains below all came from one sample that was sequenced in a study of blood T cell repertoires in COVID-19. Generated by immunoSEQ multiplex PCR, the TCRdb table keeps only in-frame clones and is missing some. The sample includes 230,000 or so clones, approximately 90% of them seen just once. The sequencing sample was made of PBMCs or T cells enriched from blood (not recorded which). The receptors shown here come from a middle-aged woman with acute COVID-19.

This chain links TRBV14 with TRBJ2-2; no clear D. Trimming took 6 bases from V and 7 from J, leaving 3 bases between them. Looked up from germline, CDR1 is SGHDN and CDR2 is FVKESK. The CDR3 is 10 amino acids. CDR3 nucleotide sequence: TGTGCCAGCAGGTACGGGGAGCTGTTTTTT. It encodes CASRYGELFF. The full variable domain, in which reference TRBV14 and TRBJ2-2 provide the parts outside the CDR3, is EAGVTQFPSHSVIEKGQTVTLRCDPISGHDNLYWYRRVMGKEIKFLLHFVKESKQDESGMPNNRFLAERTGGTYSTLKVQPAELEDSGVYFCASRYGELFFGEGSRLTVL.

The chain links TRBV7-9 to TRBJ2-3; TRBD2 matches at 8 bases. The CDR3 runs to 14 residues. Germline loops: CDR1 SEHNR, CDR2 FQNEAQ (reference sequence). Unmatched junction bases numbered 9, after V lost 7 bases and J lost 6 bases. The CDR3: CASTPTGGADTQYF. Here the CDR3 DNA reads TGTGCCAGCACCCCAACGGGGGGGGCGGATACGCAGTATTTT.

This clone occurred a few times. V usage is TRBV11-2 and J usage is TRBJ1-2; D unresolved. V was cut by 3 bases and J by 8 bases, with 16 bases left in between. The CDR3 is 14 residues long. CDR1 and CDR2 from the germline V gene are SGHAT and FQNNGV. The CDR3 DNA reads TGTGCCAGCAGCTTGTATGGGCAGCATCAAGGCTACACCTTC. It is translated as CASSLYGQHQGYTF.

The chain uses TRBV27 and TRBJ1-2, with D uncertain. Trimming left V 6 bases short and J 2 bases short, with 10 bases between. Germline V lookup: CDR1 MNHEY, CDR2 SMNVEV (reference sequence). The CDR3 length is 13 residues. CDR3: CASSPLGNYGYTF. The CDR3 DNA sequence: TGTGCCAGCAGCCCGCTAGGAAACTATGGCTACACCTTC.

This rearrangement joins TRBV29-1 to TRBJ1-3; D is undetermined. Germline V gives CDR1 SQVTM, CDR2 ANQGSEA. V lost 5 bases and J 0 bases, leaving 17 bases between the germline ends. This CDR3 is 16 amino acids long. Written as DNA, the CDR3 is TGCAGCGTTCGCGTTTTCCGGGAGATCTCTGGAAACACCATATATTTT. This codes for CSVRVFREISGNTIYF. Complete variable domain (other parts from reference TRBV29-1 and TRBJ1-3): SAVISQKPSRDICQRGTSLTIQCQVDSQVTMMFWYRQQPGQSLTLIATANQGSEATYESGFVIDKFPISRPNLTFSTLTVSNMSPEDSSIYLCSVRVFREISGNTIYFGEGSWLTVV.

V usage is TRBV3-1 (or the pseudogene TRBV3-2) and J usage is TRBJ2-3, with 8 bases fitting TRBD1. CDR3 length: 16 amino acids. J lost 1 base, V lost 4 bases, and 7 bases had no gene match. Germline values: CDR1 LGHDT, CDR2 YNNKEL (reference sequence). CDR3 nucleotide sequence: TGTGCCAGCAGCCGAGATCTACAGGGGGGCACAGATACGCAGTATTTT. Encoded protein: CASSRDLQGGTDTQYF.

This chain links TRBV3-1 (or the pseudogene TRBV3-2) with TRBJ1-2, with no clear D. V lost 2 bases, J lost 3 bases, and 19 bases lay in between. Looked up from germline, CDR1 is LGHDT and CDR2 is YNNKEL (reference sequence). The CDR3 extends over 17 amino acids. The chain's CDR3 is CASSQTVGRATYYGYTF. In nucleotides, the CDR3 is TGTGCCAGCAGCCAAACGGTAGGGAGGGCAACCTACTATGGCTACACCTTC.

This chain connects TRBV27 to TRBJ1-1; D is perhaps TRBD1 (5 bases). CDR1 MNHEY and CDR2 SMNVEV come from the germline V gene (reference sequence). The V end lost 2 bases, the J end lost 8 bases, and 6 bases lay between the germline ends. This CDR3 is 11 amino acids long. CDR3 DNA: TGTGCCAGCAGTTTAGGGGCAGAAGCTTTCTTT. It specifies CASSLGAEAFF.

This rearrangement joins TRBV11-2 to TRBJ2-1; no clear D gene. V shed 4 bases and J shed 3 bases, with 13 bases lying between them. The CDR3 extends over 15 amino acids. Germline CDR1 and CDR2: SGHAT and FQNNGV. CDR3 loop: CASSWARSRYNEQFF. The CDR3 coding sequence is TGTGCCAGCAGCTGGGCGCGCTCCCGCTACAATGAGCAGTTCTTC.

This sequence joins TRBV2 and TRBJ2-2; TRBD1 agrees at 7 bases. J was trimmed by 0 bases and V by 7 bases; bases with no gene match: 5. Per the germline V gene, CDR1 is SNHLY and CDR2 is FYNNEI. The length of the CDR3 is 15 residues. The CDR3 DNA reads as TGTGCCAGCACCTTCGGGACAGCGAACACCGGGGAGCTGTTTTTT. This translates into CASTFGTANTGELFF.